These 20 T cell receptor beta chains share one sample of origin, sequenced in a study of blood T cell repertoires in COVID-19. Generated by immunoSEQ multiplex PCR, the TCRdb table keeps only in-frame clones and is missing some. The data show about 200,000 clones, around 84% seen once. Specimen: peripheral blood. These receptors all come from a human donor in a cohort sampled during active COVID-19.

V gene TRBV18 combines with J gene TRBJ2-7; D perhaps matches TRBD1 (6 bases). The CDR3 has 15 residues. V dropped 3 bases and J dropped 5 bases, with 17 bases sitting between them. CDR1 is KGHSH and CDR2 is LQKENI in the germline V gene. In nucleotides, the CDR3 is TGTGCCAGCTCACCGGGACATGGCCCAGGTCACGAGCAGTACTTC. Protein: CASSPGHGPGHEQYF. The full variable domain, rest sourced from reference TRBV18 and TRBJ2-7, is NAGVMQNPRHLVRRRGQEARLRCSPMKGHSHVYWYRQLPEEGLKFMVYLQKENIIDESGMPKERFSAEFPKEGPSILRIQQVVRGDSAAYFCASSPGHGPGHEQYFGPGTRLTVT.

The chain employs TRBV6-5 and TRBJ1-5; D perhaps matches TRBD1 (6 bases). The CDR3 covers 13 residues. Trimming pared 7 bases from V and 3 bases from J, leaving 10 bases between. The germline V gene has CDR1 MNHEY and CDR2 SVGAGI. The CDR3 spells CASTGQLNQPQHF. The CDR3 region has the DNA TGTGCCAGCACCGGACAGCTCAATCAGCCCCAGCATTTT.

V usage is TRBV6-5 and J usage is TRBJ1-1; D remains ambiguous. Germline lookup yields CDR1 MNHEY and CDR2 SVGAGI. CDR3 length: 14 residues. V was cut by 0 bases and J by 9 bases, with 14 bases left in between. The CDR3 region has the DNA TGTGCCAGCAGTTACTCTCCGAGTACAGTTCAAGCTTTCTTT. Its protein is CASSYSPSTVQAFF.

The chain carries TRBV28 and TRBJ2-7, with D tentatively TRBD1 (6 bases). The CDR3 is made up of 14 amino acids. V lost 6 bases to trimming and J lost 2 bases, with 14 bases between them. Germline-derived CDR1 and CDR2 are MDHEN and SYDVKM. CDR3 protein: CASSPTGQPYEQYV. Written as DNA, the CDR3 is TGTGCCAGCAGCCCAACTGGACAGCCCTACGAGCAGTACGTC.

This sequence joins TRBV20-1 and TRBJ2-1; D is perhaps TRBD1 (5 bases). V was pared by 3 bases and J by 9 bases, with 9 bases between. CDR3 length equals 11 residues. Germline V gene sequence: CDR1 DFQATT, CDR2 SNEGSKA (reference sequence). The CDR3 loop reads CSASQGGEQFF. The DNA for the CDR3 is TGCAGTGCTAGTCAGGGCGGTGAGCAGTTCTTC.

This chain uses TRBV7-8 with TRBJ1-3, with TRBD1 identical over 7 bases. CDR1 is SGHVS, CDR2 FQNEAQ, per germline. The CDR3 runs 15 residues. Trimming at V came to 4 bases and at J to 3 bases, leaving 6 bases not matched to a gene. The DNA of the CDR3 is TGTGCCAGCAGCTCGGAATACAGGGGTGGAAACACCATATATTTT. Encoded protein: CASSSEYRGGNTIYF.

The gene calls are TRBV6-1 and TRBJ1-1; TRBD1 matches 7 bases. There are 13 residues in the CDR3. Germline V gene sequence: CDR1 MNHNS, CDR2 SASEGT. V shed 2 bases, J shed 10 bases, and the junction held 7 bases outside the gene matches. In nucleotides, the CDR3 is TGTGCCAGCAGTGAATTAGAGGGGGCGAGAGCTTTCTTT. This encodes CASSELEGARAFF.

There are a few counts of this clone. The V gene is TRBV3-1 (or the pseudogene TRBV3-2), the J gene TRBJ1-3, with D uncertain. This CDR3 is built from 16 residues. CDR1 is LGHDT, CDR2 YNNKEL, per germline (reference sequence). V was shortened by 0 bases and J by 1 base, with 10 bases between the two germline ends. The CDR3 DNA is TGTGCCAGCAGCCAAGATCTGTCAGTTTCTGGAAACACCATATATTTT. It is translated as CASSQDLSVSGNTIYF.

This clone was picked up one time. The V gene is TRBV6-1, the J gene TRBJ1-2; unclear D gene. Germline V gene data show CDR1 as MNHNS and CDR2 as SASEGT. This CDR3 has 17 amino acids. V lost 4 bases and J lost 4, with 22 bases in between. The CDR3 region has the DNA TGTGCCAGCAGTGTTCACGGCGGCCAGCGATACCTCTATGGCTACACCTTC. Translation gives CASSVHGGQRYLYGYTF.

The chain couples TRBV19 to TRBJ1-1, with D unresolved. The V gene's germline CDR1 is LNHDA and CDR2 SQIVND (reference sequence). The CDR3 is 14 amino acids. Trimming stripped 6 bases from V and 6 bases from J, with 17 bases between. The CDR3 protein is CASSTHRKAAEAFF. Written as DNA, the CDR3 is TGTGCCAGTAGCACGCATAGAAAGGCGGCTGAAGCTTTCTTT.

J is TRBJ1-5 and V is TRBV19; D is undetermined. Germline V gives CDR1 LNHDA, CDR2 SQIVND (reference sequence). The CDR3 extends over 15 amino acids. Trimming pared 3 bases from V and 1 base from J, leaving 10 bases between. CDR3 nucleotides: TGTGCCAGTAGTATTTCAGCGGGAAGCAATCAGCCCCAGCATTTT. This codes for CASSISAGSNQPQHF.

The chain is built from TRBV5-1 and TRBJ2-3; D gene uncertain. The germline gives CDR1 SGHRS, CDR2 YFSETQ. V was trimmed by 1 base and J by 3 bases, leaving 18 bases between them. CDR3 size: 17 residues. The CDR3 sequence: CASSLMRSSRITDTQYF. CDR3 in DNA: TGCGCCAGCAGCTTGATGCGCTCCTCGCGGATTACAGATACGCAGTATTTT.

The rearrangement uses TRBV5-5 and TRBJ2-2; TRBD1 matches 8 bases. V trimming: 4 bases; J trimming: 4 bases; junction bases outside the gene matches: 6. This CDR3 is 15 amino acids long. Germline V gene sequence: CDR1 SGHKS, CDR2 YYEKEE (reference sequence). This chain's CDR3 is CASSPGGVSTGELFF. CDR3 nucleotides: TGTGCCAGCAGCCCAGGGGGCGTGAGCACCGGGGAGCTGTTTTTT.

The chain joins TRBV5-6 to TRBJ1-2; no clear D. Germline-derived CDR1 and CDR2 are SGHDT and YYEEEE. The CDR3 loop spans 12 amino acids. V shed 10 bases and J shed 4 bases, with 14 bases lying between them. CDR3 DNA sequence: TGTGCCGCGGGCCGGGCAGGCTATGGCTACACCTTC. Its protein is CAAGRAGYGYTF.

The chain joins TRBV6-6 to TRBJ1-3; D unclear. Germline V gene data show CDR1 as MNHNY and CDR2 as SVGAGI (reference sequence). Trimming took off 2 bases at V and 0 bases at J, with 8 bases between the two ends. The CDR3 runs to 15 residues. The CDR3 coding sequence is TGTGCCAGCAGTTACCCGCGGAACTCTGGAAACACCATATATTTT. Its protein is CASSYPRNSGNTIYF.

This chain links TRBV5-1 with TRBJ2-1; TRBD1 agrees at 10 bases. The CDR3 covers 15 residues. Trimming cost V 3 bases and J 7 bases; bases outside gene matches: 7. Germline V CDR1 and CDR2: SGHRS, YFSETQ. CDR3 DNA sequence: TGCGCCAGCAGCTCGGGGACAGGGGCTGCAAATGAGCAGTTCTTC. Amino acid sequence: CASSSGTGAANEQFF.

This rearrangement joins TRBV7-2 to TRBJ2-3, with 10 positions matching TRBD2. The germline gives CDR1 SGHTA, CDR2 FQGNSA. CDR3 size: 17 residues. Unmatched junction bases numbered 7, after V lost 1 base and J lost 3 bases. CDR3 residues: CASSLVASGGATDTQYF. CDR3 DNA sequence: TGTGCCAGCAGCTTAGTTGCCAGCGGGGGGGCGACAGATACGCAGTATTTT.

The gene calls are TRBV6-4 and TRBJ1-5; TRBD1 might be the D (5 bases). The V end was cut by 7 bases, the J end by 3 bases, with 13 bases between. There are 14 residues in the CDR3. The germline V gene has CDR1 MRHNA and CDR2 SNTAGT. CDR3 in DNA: TGTGCCAGCAAGGAGGGGCAATCCAATCAGCCCCAGCATTTT. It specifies CASKEGQSNQPQHF.

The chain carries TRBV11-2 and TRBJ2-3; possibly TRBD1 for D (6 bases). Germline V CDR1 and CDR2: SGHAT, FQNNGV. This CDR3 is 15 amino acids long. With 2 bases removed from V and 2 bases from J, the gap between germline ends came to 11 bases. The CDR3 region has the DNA TGTGCCAGCAGCTTACTCACAGGGCCCACAGATACGCAGTATTTT. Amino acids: CASSLLTGPTDTQYF.

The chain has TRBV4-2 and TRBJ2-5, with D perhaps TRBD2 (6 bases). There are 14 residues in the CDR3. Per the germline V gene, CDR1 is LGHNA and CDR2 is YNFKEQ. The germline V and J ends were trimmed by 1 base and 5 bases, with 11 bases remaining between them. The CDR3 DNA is TGTGCCAGCAGCCAAGGCGGGGCTGGGGAGACCCAGTACTTC. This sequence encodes CASSQGGAGETQYF.